Listed here are 3 T cell receptor beta chains from one sample, sequenced in a study of T cell clones after liver transplantation. This table comes from immunoSEQ multiplex PCR, and its TCRdb copy is limited to in-frame clones, with some not included. Of some 45,000 clones detected, 86% appear once; the ten largest clones hold more than 2%. The material sequenced was CD4+ T cells from blood, taken 24 months after liver transplant. These receptors came from a human patient who received a liver transplant. The T cells may partly be graft donor cells.

CDR3 sequence reads: CASSSPGAVPTDTQYF. In nucleotides, the CDR3 is TGTGCCAGCAGCTCCCCGGGGGCCGTACCCACAGATACGCAGTATTTT. The chain carries TRBV11-2 and TRBJ2-3, with D perhaps being TRBD1 or TRBD2 (6 bases each). V lost 4 bases and J 2 bases, leaving 16 bases between the germline ends. The CDR3 is 16 amino acids. The germline V gene has CDR1 SGHAT and CDR2 FQNNGV.

The chain couples TRBV19 to TRBJ1-2; maybe TRBD1 (6 bases). The CDR3 consists of 14 residues. CDR1 and CDR2 from the germline V gene are LNHDA and SQIVND (reference sequence). The ends were cut back, 5 bases at V and 2 bases at J, with 12 bases in the middle. The DNA for the CDR3 is TGTGCCAGTAGTGAAAACAGGGAGAACTATGGCTACACCTTC. As protein: CASSENRENYGYTF.

The gene calls are TRBV28 and TRBJ2-4; 10 bases fit TRBD1. This CDR3 contains 17 residues. Germline V CDR1 and CDR2: MDHEN, SYDVKM. Trimming at V came to 4 bases and at J to 0 bases, leaving 6 bases not matched to a gene. The CDR3 is CASSSPGTGVAKNIQYF. CDR3 nucleotides: TGTGCCAGCAGTTCACCCGGGACAGGGGTAGCCAAAAACATTCAGTACTTC.